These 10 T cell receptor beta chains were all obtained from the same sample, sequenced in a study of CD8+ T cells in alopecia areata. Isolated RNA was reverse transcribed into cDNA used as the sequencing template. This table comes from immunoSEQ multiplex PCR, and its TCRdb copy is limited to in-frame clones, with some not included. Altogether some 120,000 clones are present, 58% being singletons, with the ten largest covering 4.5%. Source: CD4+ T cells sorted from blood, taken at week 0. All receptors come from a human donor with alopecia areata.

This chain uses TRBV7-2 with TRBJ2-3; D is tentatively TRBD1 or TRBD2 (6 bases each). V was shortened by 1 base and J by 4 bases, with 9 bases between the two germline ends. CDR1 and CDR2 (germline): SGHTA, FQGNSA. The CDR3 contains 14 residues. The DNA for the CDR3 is TGTGCCAGCAGCTTAGACAGGGAGGCAGATACGCAGTATTTT. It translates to CASSLDREADTQYF.

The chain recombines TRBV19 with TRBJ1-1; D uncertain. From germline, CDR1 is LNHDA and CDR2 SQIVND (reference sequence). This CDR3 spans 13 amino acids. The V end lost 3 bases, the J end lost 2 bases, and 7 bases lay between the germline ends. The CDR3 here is CASSIPGNTEAFF. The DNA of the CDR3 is TGTGCCAGTAGTATCCCGGGAAACACTGAAGCTTTCTTT. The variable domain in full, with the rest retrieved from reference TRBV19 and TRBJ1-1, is DGGITQSPKYLFRKEGQNVTLSCEQNLNHDAMYWYRQDPGQGLRLIYYSQIVNDFQKGDIAEGYSVSREKKESFPLTVTSAQKNPTAFYLCASSIPGNTEAFFGQGTRLTVV.

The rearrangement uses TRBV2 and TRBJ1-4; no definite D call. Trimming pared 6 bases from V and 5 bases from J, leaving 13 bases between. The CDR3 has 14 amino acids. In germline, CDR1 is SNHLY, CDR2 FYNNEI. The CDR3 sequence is CASRRPTFNEKLFF. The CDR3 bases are TGTGCCAGCAGACGACCGACCTTCAATGAAAAACTGTTTTTT.

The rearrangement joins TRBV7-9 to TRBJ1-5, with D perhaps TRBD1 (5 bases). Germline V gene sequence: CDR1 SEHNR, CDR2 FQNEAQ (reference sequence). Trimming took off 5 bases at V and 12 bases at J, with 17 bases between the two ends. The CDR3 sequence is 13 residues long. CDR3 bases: TGTGCCAGCAGCGCTTGGGACCGGGGTAACCAGCATTTT. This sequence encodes CASSAWDRGNQHF.

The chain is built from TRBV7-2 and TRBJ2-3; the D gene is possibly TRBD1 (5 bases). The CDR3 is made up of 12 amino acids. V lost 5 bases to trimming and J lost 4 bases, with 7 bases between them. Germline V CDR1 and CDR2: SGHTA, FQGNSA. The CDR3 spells CASSTRADTQYF. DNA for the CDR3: TGTGCCAGCAGCACCAGGGCAGATACGCAGTATTTT. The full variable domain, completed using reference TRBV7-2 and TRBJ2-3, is GAGVSQSPSNKVTEKGKDVELRCDPISGHTALYWYRQSLGQGLEFLIYFQGNSAPDKSGLPSDRFSAERTGGSVSTLTIQRTQQEDSAVYLCASSTRADTQYFGPGTRLTVL.

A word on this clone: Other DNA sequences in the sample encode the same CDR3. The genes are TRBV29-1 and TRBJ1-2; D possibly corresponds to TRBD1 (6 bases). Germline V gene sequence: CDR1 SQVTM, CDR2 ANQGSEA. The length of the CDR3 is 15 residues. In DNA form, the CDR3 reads TGCAGTGTATGGGGGGCGGCAGGGAGGACGAGCGGCTACACCTTC. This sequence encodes CSVWGAAGRTSGYTF.

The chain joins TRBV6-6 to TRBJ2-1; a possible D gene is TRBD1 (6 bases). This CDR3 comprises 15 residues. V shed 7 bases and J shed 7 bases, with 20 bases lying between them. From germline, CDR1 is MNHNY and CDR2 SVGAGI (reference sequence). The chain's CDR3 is CASTSKRGNGNEQFF. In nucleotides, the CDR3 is TGTGCCAGCACCTCTAAGAGGGGGAACGGGAATGAGCAGTTCTTC.

Written as DNA, the CDR3 is TGTGCCACCAGCCGCCAGGGCACAGGCTATGGCTACACCTTC. Residues: CATSRQGTGYGYTF. V gene TRBV15 combines with J gene TRBJ1-2, with D perhaps matching TRBD1 (5 bases). The CDR3 has 14 residues. Germline CDR1 LNHNV, CDR2 YYDKDF (reference sequence). V lost 5 bases and J 4 bases, leaving 14 bases between the germline ends.

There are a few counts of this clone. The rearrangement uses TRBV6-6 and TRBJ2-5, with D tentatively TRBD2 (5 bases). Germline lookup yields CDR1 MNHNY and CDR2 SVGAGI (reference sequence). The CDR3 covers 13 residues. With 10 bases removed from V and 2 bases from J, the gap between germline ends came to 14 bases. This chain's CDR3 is CATRLDWQETQYF. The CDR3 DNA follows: TGTGCCACCCGGCTGGACTGGCAAGAGACCCAGTACTTC.

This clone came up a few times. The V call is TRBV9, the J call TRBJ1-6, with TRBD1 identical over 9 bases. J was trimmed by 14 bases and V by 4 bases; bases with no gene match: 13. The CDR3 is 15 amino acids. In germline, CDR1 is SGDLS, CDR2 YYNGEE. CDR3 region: CASSLRGQGEGSLHF. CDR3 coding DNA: TGTGCCAGCAGCCTAAGGGGACAGGGTGAGGGTTCCCTCCACTTT.